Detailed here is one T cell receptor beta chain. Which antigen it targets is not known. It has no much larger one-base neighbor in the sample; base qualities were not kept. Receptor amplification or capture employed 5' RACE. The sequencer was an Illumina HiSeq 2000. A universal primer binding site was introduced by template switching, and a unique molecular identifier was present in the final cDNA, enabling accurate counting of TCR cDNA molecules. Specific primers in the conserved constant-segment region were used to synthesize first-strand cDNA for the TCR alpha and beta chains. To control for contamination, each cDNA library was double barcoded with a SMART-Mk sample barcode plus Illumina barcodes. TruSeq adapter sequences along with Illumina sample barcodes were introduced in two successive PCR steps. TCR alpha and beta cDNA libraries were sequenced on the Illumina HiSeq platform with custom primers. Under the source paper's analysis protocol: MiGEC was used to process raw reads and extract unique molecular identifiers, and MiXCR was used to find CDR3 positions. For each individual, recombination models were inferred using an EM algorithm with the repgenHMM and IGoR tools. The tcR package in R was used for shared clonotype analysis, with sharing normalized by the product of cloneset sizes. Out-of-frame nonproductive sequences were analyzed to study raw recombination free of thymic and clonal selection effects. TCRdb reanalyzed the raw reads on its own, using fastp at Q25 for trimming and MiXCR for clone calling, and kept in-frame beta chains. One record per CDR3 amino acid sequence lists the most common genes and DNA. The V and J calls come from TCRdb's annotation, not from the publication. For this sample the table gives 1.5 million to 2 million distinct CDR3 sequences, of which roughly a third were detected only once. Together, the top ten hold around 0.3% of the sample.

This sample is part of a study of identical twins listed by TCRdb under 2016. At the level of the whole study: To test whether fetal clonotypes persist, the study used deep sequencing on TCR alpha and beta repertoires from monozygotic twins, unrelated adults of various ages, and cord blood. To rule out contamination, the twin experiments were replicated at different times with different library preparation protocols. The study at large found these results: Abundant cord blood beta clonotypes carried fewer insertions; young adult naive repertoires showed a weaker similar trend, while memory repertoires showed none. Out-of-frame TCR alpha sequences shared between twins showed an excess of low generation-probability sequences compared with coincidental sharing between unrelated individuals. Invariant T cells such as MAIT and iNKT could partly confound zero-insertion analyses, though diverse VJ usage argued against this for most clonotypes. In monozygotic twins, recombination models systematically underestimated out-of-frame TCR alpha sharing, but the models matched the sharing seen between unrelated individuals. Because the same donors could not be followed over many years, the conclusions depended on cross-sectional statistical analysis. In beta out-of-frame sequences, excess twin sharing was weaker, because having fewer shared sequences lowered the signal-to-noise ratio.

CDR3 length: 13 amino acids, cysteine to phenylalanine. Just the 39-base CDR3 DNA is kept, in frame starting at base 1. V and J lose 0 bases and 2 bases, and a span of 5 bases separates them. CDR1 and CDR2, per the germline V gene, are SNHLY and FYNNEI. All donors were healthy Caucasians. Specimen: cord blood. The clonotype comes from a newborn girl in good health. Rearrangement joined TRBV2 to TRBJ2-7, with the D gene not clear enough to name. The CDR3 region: CASSEAFPYEQYF. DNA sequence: TGTGCCAGCAGTGAAGCCTTCCCCTACGAGCAGTACTTC.